One and the same sample provided the 32 T cell receptor beta chains below, sequenced in a study of graft-versus-host responses after intestinal transplantation. Clones were read by immunoSEQ multiplex PCR, and TCRdb kept only the in-frame ones, dropping some. The table records more than 85,000 clones, about four fifths of them present only once. Which antigens these TCRs recognize remains unknown. Sequenced material: unstimulated CD4+ T cells sorted from spleen or lymph node cells, taken before intestinal transplant. Every receptor here comes from a human donor who received an intestinal transplant.

The chain joins TRBV5-5 to TRBJ1-3; D is unclear. This CDR3 has 16 residues. Germline CDR1 is SGHKS and CDR2 is YYEKEE (reference sequence). Trimming took 0 bases from V and 2 from J, leaving 12 bases between them. CDR3 residues: CASSLGSTTAGNTIYF. The CDR3 DNA is TGTGCCAGCAGCTTGGGTTCGACAACGGCTGGAAACACCATATATTTT.

The chain carries TRBV29-1 and TRBJ2-7; D perhaps matches TRBD1 (5 bases). Germline-derived CDR1 and CDR2 are SQVTM and ANQGSEA. This CDR3 comprises 16 residues. V dropped 4 bases and J dropped 2 bases, with 21 bases sitting between them. CDR3 sequence reads: CSVGTPVRQGTYEQYF. The CDR3 DNA sequence: TGCAGCGTTGGCACGCCCGTCCGGCAGGGCACCTACGAGCAGTACTTC.

This clone came up a few times. The rearrangement links TRBV5-6 to TRBJ1-5; D is ambiguous. Germline V gene sequence: CDR1 SGHDT, CDR2 YYEEEE. Trimming pared 4 bases from V and 0 bases from J, leaving 8 bases between. This CDR3 region has 14 residues. The CDR3 reads CASSAMNSNQPQHF. The CDR3 DNA follows: TGTGCCAGCAGCGCGATGAATAGCAATCAGCCCCAGCATTTT.

The chain recombines TRBV5-4 with TRBJ2-3; unclear D gene. The V and J ends lost 0 bases and 0 bases respectively, with 8 bases between them. CDR3 length: 15 amino acids. Germline V CDR1 and CDR2: SGHNT, YYREEE (reference sequence). The CDR3 nucleotides read TGTGCCAGCAGCTTGGACTACACTAGCACAGATACGCAGTATTTT. It translates to CASSLDYTSTDTQYF.

This chain connects TRBV7-8 to TRBJ1-3; 10 nucleotides match TRBD1. Per the germline V gene, CDR1 is SGHVS and CDR2 is FQNEAQ. The CDR3 sequence is 18 residues long. With V trimmed by 4 bases and J by 3 bases, 12 bases remained unmatched. CDR3 loop: CASSSIFLTGGIGNTIYF. DNA of the CDR3: TGTGCCAGCAGCTCGATTTTTTTGACAGGGGGCATTGGAAACACCATATATTTT.

The chain uses TRBV4-1 and TRBJ1-2; possible D gene TRBD1, 5 bases. Germline CDR1 reads MGHRA; CDR2 reads YSYEKL. Trimming stripped 8 bases from V and 8 bases from J, with 12 bases between. CDR3 length: 11 residues. For the CDR3, the DNA is TGCGCCAGCCGGGGGGGAGGCGGCTACACCTTC. It translates to CASRGGGGYTF.

The CDR3 region is CATQAGGQFTDTQYF. In nucleotides, the CDR3 is TGTGCCACTCAAGCGGGAGGGCAATTCACAGATACGCAGTATTTT. The V gene is TRBV7-9, the J gene TRBJ2-3; 10 positions match TRBD2. Looked up from germline, CDR1 is SEHNR and CDR2 is FQNEAQ (reference sequence). J lost 2 bases, V lost 10 bases, and 9 bases had no gene match. There are 15 residues in the CDR3.

This chain links TRBV20-1 with TRBJ1-1; D gene ambiguous. The CDR3 has 11 amino acids. Germline values: CDR1 DFQATT, CDR2 SNEGSKA (reference sequence). Trimming took 5 bases from V and 1 from J, leaving 5 bases between them. CDR3 sequence reads: CSALRNTEAFF. CDR3 in DNA: TGCAGTGCTCTCAGGAACACTGAAGCTTTCTTT.

The V call is TRBV29-1, the J call TRBJ2-1, with D hard to call. In germline, CDR1 is SQVTM, CDR2 ANQGSEA. The V and J ends lost 3 bases and 0 bases respectively, with 12 bases between them. The CDR3 is made up of 15 amino acids. The CDR3 nucleotides read TGCAGCGTTGATGCGCGGAGACCCTCCTACAATGAGCAGTTCTTC. Translating it yields CSVDARRPSYNEQFF.

The chain couples TRBV7-2 to TRBJ1-5; a possible D gene is TRBD1 (5 bases). Looked up from germline, CDR1 is SGHTA and CDR2 is FQGNSA. The CDR3 spans 15 residues. V lost 1 base to trimming and J lost 6 bases, with 13 bases between them. The CDR3 DNA reads TGTGCCAGCAGCTTAGGGGGGGGTTGGGGTCAGCCCCAGCATTTT. As protein: CASSLGGGWGQPQHF.

The chain uses TRBV15 and TRBJ1-4, with 9 bases lining up with TRBD1. After removal of 3 bases from V and 8 bases from J, the junction contained 10 bases not matched to a gene. This CDR3 has 16 amino acids. Germline V gene sequence: CDR1 LNHNV, CDR2 YYDKDF (reference sequence). The CDR3 coding sequence is TGTGCCACCAGCAGCCACGGACAGGGGTTGGGCGAAAAACTGTTTTTT. It specifies CATSSHGQGLGEKLFF.

V and J are TRBV15 and TRBJ2-7; possibly TRBD1 for D (6 bases). Germline V gene lookup returns CDR1 LNHNV and CDR2 YYDKDF (reference sequence). The CDR3 consists of 17 residues. V was cut by 1 base and J by 3 bases, with 19 bases left in between. CDR3 sequence reads: CATSRGAYRVQSYEQYF. CDR3 nucleotide sequence: TGTGCCACCAGCAGAGGGGCTTACAGGGTTCAGAGCTACGAGCAGTACTTC.

This rearrangement joins TRBV5-1 to TRBJ2-3, with D perhaps matching TRBD1 (6 bases). Deletions cut 0 bases from V and 4 bases from J, with 9 bases between. The CDR3 covers 14 residues. Germline V CDR1 and CDR2: SGHRS, YFSETQ. The CDR3 nucleotides read TGCGCCAGCAGCTTGGGCAGGGGTCCAGATACGCAGTATTTT. Translating gives CASSLGRGPDTQYF.

The genes are TRBV30 and TRBJ1-5; 8 bases line up with TRBD1. CDR3 length equals 15 residues. Germline V gene data show CDR1 as GTSNPN and CDR2 as SVGIG (reference sequence). Trimming removed 2 bases from V and 0 bases from J; junction bases left unmatched: 3. CDR3 sequence: CAWSLQGGSNQPQHF. CDR3 DNA sequence: TGTGCCTGGAGTTTACAGGGGGGTAGCAATCAGCCCCAGCATTTT. Drawing the rest from reference TRBV30 and TRBJ1-5, the complete variable domain is SQTIHQWPATLVQPVGSPLSLECTVEGTSNPNLYWYRQAAGRGLQLLFYSVGIGQISSEVPQNLSASRPQDRQFILSSKKLLLSDSGFYLCAWSLQGGSNQPQHFGDGTRLSIL.

This clone was recorded only once. The gene calls are TRBV19 and TRBJ1-2; 7 bases match TRBD1. The CDR3 loop spans 13 amino acids. The V segment lost 8 bases and the J segment 3 bases; nucleotides outside the gene matches: 6. Germline-derived CDR1 and CDR2 are LNHDA and SQIVND (reference sequence). CDR3 sequence reads: CASDGQADYGYTF. Written as DNA, the CDR3 is TGTGCCAGTGACGGACAGGCCGACTATGGCTACACCTTC.

The chain carries TRBV6-6 and TRBJ2-7, with TRBD1 matching 9 bases. The CDR3 totals 14 residues. CDR1 MNHNY and CDR2 SVGAGI come from the germline V gene (reference sequence). With V trimmed by 5 bases and J by 4 bases, 6 bases remained unmatched. CDR3 coding DNA: TGTGCCAGCAGTCCGGGACAGGGACGTTACGAGCAGTACTTC. It encodes CASSPGQGRYEQYF.

In this sample, this clone turned up a few times. CDR3 sequence (DNA): TGTGCCAGCAGCTTGGCTAGAAGTGAGCAGTACTTC. Residues: CASSLARSEQYF. V gene TRBV5-5 combines with J gene TRBJ2-7; D remains ambiguous. The V and J ends lost 0 bases and 7 bases respectively, with 8 bases between them. This CDR3 region has 12 residues. Germline V gene lookup returns CDR1 SGHKS and CDR2 YYEKEE (reference sequence). The entire variable domain, with the rest obtained from reference TRBV5-5 and TRBJ2-7, is as follows: DAGVTQSPTHLIKTRGQQVTLRCSPISGHKSVSWYQQVLGQGPQFIFQYYEKEERGRGNFPDRFSARQFPNYSSELNVNALLLGDSALYLCASSLARSEQYFGPGTRLTVT.

The CDR3 reads CASSDPPAETQYF. CDR3 nucleotides: TGTGCCAGCAGTGACCCCCCTGCGGAGACCCAGTACTTC. This chain links TRBV2 with TRBJ2-5; D unclear. Trimming shortened V by 3 bases and J by 5 bases, and 10 bases separated the two germline ends. This CDR3 is built from 13 residues. Germline V gene lookup returns CDR1 SNHLY and CDR2 FYNNEI.

There are a few counts of this clone. CDR3 coding DNA: TGTGCCAGCAGCTTATCGGACACTGAAGCTTTCTTT. It translates to CASSLSDTEAFF. The V gene is TRBV11-2, the J gene TRBJ1-1, with no clear D. Germline loops: CDR1 SGHAT, CDR2 FQNNGV. V was pared by 2 bases and J by 3 bases, with 4 bases between. The CDR3 runs 12 residues.

V and J are TRBV30 and TRBJ1-6; 8 nucleotides line up with TRBD1. The CDR3 length is 14 residues. The germline gives CDR1 GTSNPN, CDR2 SVGIG (reference sequence). The J segment lost 9 bases and the V segment lost 0 bases, leaving 4 bases of the junction unmatched. CDR3 protein: CAWSVRDRTSPLHF. In DNA, the CDR3 is TGTGCCTGGAGTGTACGGGACAGGACTTCACCCCTCCACTTT.

This sequence joins TRBV19 and TRBJ1-5; 9 bases line up with TRBD1. This CDR3 is 17 amino acids long. V gave up 3 bases and J gave up 0 bases; unmatched junction bases: 6. In germline, CDR1 is LNHDA, CDR2 SQIVND (reference sequence). CDR3 protein: CASSIGTGRGSNQPQHF. CDR3 nucleotides: TGTGCCAGTAGTATCGGGACAGGGCGCGGTAGCAATCAGCCCCAGCATTTT.

CDR3 sequence: CASSPGGTQYF. DNA of the CDR3: TGTGCCAGCAGCCCCGGGGGTACGCAGTATTTT. The chain is built from TRBV7-8 and TRBJ2-3, with D possibly being TRBD2 (6 bases). V gave up 5 bases and J gave up 8 bases, with 8 bases separating them. This CDR3 contains 11 residues. Germline V gene sequence: CDR1 SGHVS, CDR2 FQNEAQ.

The V and J genes are TRBV4-1 and TRBJ2-6, with 7 bases aligning to TRBD2. After removal of 5 bases from V and 0 bases from J, the junction contained 7 bases not matched to a gene. The germline CDR1 and CDR2 sequences are MGHRA and YSYEKL. The CDR3 is made up of 17 amino acids. The chain's CDR3 is CASSASGVSSGANVLTF. The CDR3 DNA reads as TGCGCCAGCAGCGCGAGCGGGGTGAGCTCTGGGGCCAACGTCCTGACTTTC.

As DNA, the CDR3 is TGCGCCAGCAGCCAAGATTGGCTAGCGGGGGGGTCGAACACCGGGGAGCTGTTTTTT. This codes for CASSQDWLAGGSNTGELFF. The rearrangement joins TRBV4-1 to TRBJ2-2, with TRBD2 matching 12 bases. Germline CDR1 reads MGHRA; CDR2 reads YSYEKL. The CDR3 has 19 amino acids. V lost 0 bases, J lost 0 bases, and 5 bases stayed unmatched.

The chain links TRBV5-4 to TRBJ2-1, with 9 nucleotides matching TRBD2. V dropped 4 bases and J dropped 2; count of bases not matched to a gene: 4. In germline, CDR1 is SGHNT, CDR2 YYREEE (reference sequence). The CDR3 is 15 amino acids. The CDR3 region is CASSGIAGAYNEQFF. The CDR3 DNA is TGTGCCAGCAGCGGTATAGCGGGGGCCTACAATGAGCAGTTCTTC.

The gene calls are TRBV5-1 and TRBJ2-5; 9 bases agree with TRBD1. The CDR3 extends over 15 amino acids. Germline loops: CDR1 SGHRS, CDR2 YFSETQ. Trimming cost V 4 bases and J 5 bases; bases outside gene matches: 9. The CDR3 DNA is TGCGCCAGCAGCCCCGGGACAGGGAGGGTGGAGACCCAGTACTTC. Translated: CASSPGTGRVETQYF.

The rearrangement joins TRBV7-9 to TRBJ2-5; D might be TRBD2 (7 bases). The CDR3 loop spans 16 amino acids. Trimming cost V 4 bases and J 1 base, with 16 bases left between them. Germline values: CDR1 SEHNR, CDR2 FQNEAQ (reference sequence). In nucleotides, the CDR3 is TGTGCCAGCAGCTCCCCTGTGGCGGGGGCCCAAGAGACCCAGTACTTC. It codes for CASSSPVAGAQETQYF.

The J gene is TRBJ1-2, the V gene TRBV28; tentatively, D is TRBD1 (5 bases). The CDR3 totals 18 residues. The ends were cut back, 2 bases at V and 3 bases at J, with 22 bases in the middle. Germline V gives CDR1 MDHEN, CDR2 SYDVKM. In nucleotides, the CDR3 is TGTGCCAGCAGTTTAGCCCCCACTTGGGGCCGAGGAGACTATGGCTACACCTTC. This sequence encodes CASSLAPTWGRGDYGYTF.

This clone was observed a few times. V usage is TRBV10-3 and J usage is TRBJ1-2, with 8 bases fitting TRBD1. The CDR3 consists of 12 residues. The V and J ends lost 2 bases and 8 bases, in that order; junction bases with no gene match: 1. CDR1 ENHRY and CDR2 SYGVKD come from the germline V gene. The CDR3 DNA reads TGTGCCATCAGTGAGGGGGACAGGGGCTACACCTTC. Protein sequence: CAISEGDRGYTF.

The V and J genes are TRBV5-1 and TRBJ1-4; D is perhaps TRBD1 (6 bases). Trimming took off 2 bases at V and 5 bases at J, with 10 bases between the two ends. The germline V gene encodes CDR1 SGHRS and CDR2 YFSETQ. The CDR3 is made up of 14 amino acids. CDR3 DNA: TGCGCCAGCAGCTTAAGGGGGGGGAATGAAAAACTGTTTTTT. Its translation: CASSLRGGNEKLFF.

The chain uses TRBV2 and TRBJ2-7, with 7 bases lining up with TRBD1. Unmatched junction bases numbered 8, after V lost 7 bases and J lost 2 bases. CDR3 length: 14 residues. Germline V gives CDR1 SNHLY, CDR2 FYNNEI. As DNA, the CDR3 is TGTGCCAGCACCAGAGGACAGGTGGCCTACGAGCAGTACTTC. Its protein product is CASTRGQVAYEQYF.

The chain carries TRBV2 and TRBJ2-7; 9 bases line up with TRBD2. Germline assignment: CDR1 SNHLY and CDR2 FYNNEI. The V gene end was trimmed by 9 bases and the J gene end by 1 base; junction bases not matched to a gene: 7. The length of the CDR3 is 14 residues. CDR3 residues: CASSEREVSYEQYF. The CDR3 nucleotides read TGTGCCAGTTCGGAGCGGGAGGTTTCCTACGAGCAGTACTTC. The complete variable domain, with remaining parts taken from reference TRBV2 and TRBJ2-7, reads EPEVTQTPSHQVTQMGQEVILRCVPISNHLYFYWYRQILGQKVEFLVSFYNNEISEKSEIFDDQFSVERPDGSNFTLKIRSTKLEDSAMYFCASSEREVSYEQYFGPGTRLTVT.